This T cell receptor (beta chain) was retrieved from a study of T cell responses to AZD1222 COVID-19 vaccine. General observations from the study: AZD1222 recipients seropositive at baseline numbered only 5 or 6.

A note on this clone: Antigen unknown.

Using immunoSEQ multiplex PCR, the repertoire was profiled, and TCRdb retains in-frame clones only, with some absent. The profile shows 100,000 to 120,000 clones, around 82% of them singletons. Germline values: CDR1 SGHDT, CDR2 YYEEEE. J lost 0 bases, V lost 3 bases, and 12 bases had no gene match. This CDR3 is 19 amino acids long. This chain uses TRBV5-6 with TRBJ2-7, with TRBD2 identical over 13 bases. This receptor was taken from an adult in good health. The sequencing here drew on peripheral blood, taken on day 0 of AZD1222 vaccination. The CDR3: CASSSWTSGGLSSSYEQYF. The CDR3 DNA reads TGTGCCAGCAGCTCCTGGACTAGCGGGGGCCTATCGAGCTCCTACGAGCAGTACTTC.